The 24 T cell receptor beta chains presented below share a single source sample, sequenced in a study of shared clonotypes between healthy human individuals. Sequenced by immunoSEQ multiplex PCR; TCRdb stores in-frame clones only, minus some. The table lists approximately 650,000 clones, around 95% of them singletons. CD45RO-negative cells were positively selected for CCR7, leaving out terminally differentiated effector memory CD45RA+ cells. Source material: naive CD8+ T cells sorted from blood. Every receptor here comes from a woman aged 30 to 39 in good health.

The V and J genes are TRBV6-1 and TRBJ2-2, with TRBD2 identical over 10 bases. The CDR3 is made up of 15 amino acids. The trim removed 4 bases at V and 6 bases at J, leaving 5 bases unmatched. Germline CDR1 is MNHNS and CDR2 is SASEGT. The CDR3 DNA reads as TGTGCCAGCAGTGTAGCGGGAGGCGGGGCCGGGGAGCTGTTTTTT. Translation gives CASSVAGGGAGELFF.

V and J are TRBV13 and TRBJ2-7; 8 bases fit TRBD1. The germline V gene has CDR1 PRHDT and CDR2 FYEKMQ (reference sequence). V was pared by 3 bases and J by 6 bases, with 10 bases of the junction left unmatched. This CDR3 is 15 amino acids long. CDR3 residues: CASSLATGAQGEQYF. The CDR3 DNA reads TGTGCCAGCAGCTTGGCGACAGGGGCCCAGGGCGAGCAGTACTTC.

The chain joins TRBV4-1 to TRBJ2-1, with 9 bases that match TRBD2. The CDR3 is 16 residues long. CDR1 is MGHRA, CDR2 YSYEKL, per germline. V dropped 4 bases and J dropped 4; count of bases not matched to a gene: 8. For the CDR3, the DNA is TGCGCCAGCAGCCCCTTGCTTGCGGGAGGGTACAATGAGCAGTTCTTC. Translating gives CASSPLLAGGYNEQFF.

This CDR3 is CASSFWAGEGVFEQYF. CDR3 coding DNA: TGTGCCAGCAGTTTCTGGGCCGGGGAGGGAGTTTTCGAGCAGTACTTC. The chain links TRBV27 to TRBJ2-7; 7 bases line up with TRBD2. The V gene end was trimmed by 3 bases and the J gene end by 6 bases; junction bases not matched to a gene: 14. The germline gives CDR1 MNHEY, CDR2 SMNVEV (reference sequence). This CDR3 has 16 residues.

This sequence joins TRBV7-9 and TRBJ2-2; D unclear. Germline CDR1 is SEHNR and CDR2 is FQNEAQ (reference sequence). Deletions cut 5 bases from V and 2 bases from J, with 18 bases between. CDR3 length: 17 residues. The CDR3 nucleotides are TGTGCCAGCAGCACGAACGTCGGACCCACAAACACCGGGGAGCTGTTTTTT. This encodes CASSTNVGPTNTGELFF.

The chain is built from TRBV5-1 and TRBJ2-3; D unclear. Germline V gene lookup returns CDR1 SGHRS and CDR2 YFSETQ. Trimming shortened V by 1 base and J by 2 bases, and 8 bases separated the two germline ends. CDR3 size: 14 residues. The CDR3 is CASSLWQLTDTQYF. The DNA of the CDR3 is TGCGCCAGCAGCTTGTGGCAGCTCACAGATACGCAGTATTTT.

The J gene is TRBJ2-7, the V gene TRBV28, with D maybe TRBD1 (6 bases). Deletions cut 3 bases from V and 7 bases from J, with 19 bases between. Looked up from germline, CDR1 is MDHEN and CDR2 is SYDVKM. CDR3 length equals 15 residues. For the CDR3, the DNA is TGTGCCAGCAGTTTCAGGCAGGGGATTATCAGTGAGCAGTACTTC. Its translation is CASSFRQGIISEQYF. The variable domain in full, with the rest retrieved from reference TRBV28 and TRBJ2-7, is DVKVTQSSRYLVKRTGEKVFLECVQDMDHENMFWYRQDPGLGLRLIYFSYDVKMKEKGDIPEGYSVSREKKERFSLILESASTNQTSMYLCASSFRQGIISEQYFGPGTRLTVT.

V is TRBV10-3 and J is TRBJ2-7; 11 bases align to TRBD2. The J segment lost 2 bases and the V segment lost 6 bases, leaving 9 bases of the junction unmatched. The CDR3 has 16 amino acids. Germline V gene sequence: CDR1 ENHRY, CDR2 SYGVKD. The CDR3: CAISATGTSGTYEQYF. The CDR3 DNA follows: TGTGCCATCAGCGCCACCGGGACTAGCGGTACCTACGAGCAGTACTTC.

The chain joins TRBV14 to TRBJ2-7; TRBD2 matches 10 bases. This CDR3 has 16 amino acids. CDR1 SGHDN and CDR2 FVKESK come from the germline V gene. V shed 1 base, J shed 11 bases, and the junction held 14 bases outside the gene matches. The CDR3, as DNA: TGTGCCAGCAGCCAAGCTCGGGGACTAGCGAAAGAGATGGAGTACTTC. Encoded protein: CASSQARGLAKEMEYF.

This clone was counted only a few times. V and J are TRBV5-4 and TRBJ1-2, with D possibly being TRBD1 (5 bases). V was clipped by 5 bases and J by 9 bases, with 17 bases between them. The CDR3 is 13 residues long. Germline loops: CDR1 SGHNT, CDR2 YYREEE (reference sequence). In DNA, the CDR3 is TGTGCCAGCAGTTCATCAGGGTCCGGCAGCTACACCTTC. Translation: CASSSSGSGSYTF.

V usage is TRBV13 and J usage is TRBJ2-7, with a possible D match to TRBD2 (6 bases). Germline V CDR1 and CDR2: PRHDT, FYEKMQ (reference sequence). The CDR3 has 15 residues. The V and J ends lost 0 bases and 2 bases respectively, with 11 bases between them. DNA of the CDR3: TGTGCCAGCAGCTTAGGTCTAGCGTTGACCTACGAGCAGTACTTC. Its translation: CASSLGLALTYEQYF.

The rearrangement links TRBV14 to TRBJ1-1, with a weak D call TRBD1 (5 bases). Per germline, CDR1 SGHDN and CDR2 FVKESK. Trimming pared 1 base from V and 0 bases from J, leaving 9 bases between. The length of the CDR3 is 15 residues. As DNA, the CDR3 is TGTGCCAGCAGCCAAGTTGCAGGGATGAACACTGAAGCTTTCTTT. Its protein is CASSQVAGMNTEAFF.

The chain carries TRBV6-5 and TRBJ2-3, with a tentative D call TRBD2 (6 bases). The length of the CDR3 is 15 residues. CDR1 MNHEY and CDR2 SVGAGI come from the germline V gene. Trimming stripped 8 bases from V and 1 base from J, with 16 bases between. The CDR3 DNA sequence: TGTGCCAGCTCACCCAGACTAGGTGGCACAGATACGCAGTATTTT. Protein product: CASSPRLGGTDTQYF.

This chain links TRBV6-1 with TRBJ2-4; D is possibly TRBD1 or TRBD2 (5 bases each). The V end was cut by 10 bases, the J end by 5 bases, with 12 bases between. The CDR3 has 12 amino acids. The germline CDR1 and CDR2 sequences are MNHNS and SASEGT. The CDR3 DNA is TGTGCCACCACGGGGCTGGAAAACATTCAGTACTTC. Residues: CATTGLENIQYF.

The rearrangement joins TRBV19 to TRBJ2-6; 8 bases agree with TRBD1. CDR1 and CDR2 from the germline V gene are LNHDA and SQIVND (reference sequence). After removal of 6 bases from V and 1 base from J, the junction contained 5 bases not matched to a gene. This CDR3 is 16 amino acids long. The CDR3 sequence: CASSSDRVSGANVLTF. CDR3 coding DNA: TGTGCCAGTAGCTCGGACAGGGTTTCTGGGGCCAACGTCCTGACTTTC.

In its sample, this clone was seen once. The chain carries TRBV5-1 and TRBJ2-1; D may be TRBD2 (5 bases). The V and J ends lost 4 bases and 0 bases respectively, with 14 bases between them. Per germline, CDR1 SGHRS and CDR2 YFSETQ. This CDR3 has 16 amino acids. The CDR3 region is CASSADSRSSYNEQFF. The CDR3 DNA sequence: TGCGCCAGCAGCGCGGACTCACGGTCCTCCTACAATGAGCAGTTCTTC.

The genes are TRBV5-4 and TRBJ2-7; 7 nucleotides align to TRBD1. J gave up 0 bases and V 3 bases, and 9 bases lay outside the gene matches. Looked up from germline, CDR1 is SGHNT and CDR2 is YYREEE (reference sequence). The CDR3 spans 16 residues. The CDR3 region is CASSSVRTGHSYEQYF. Here the CDR3 DNA reads TGTGCCAGCAGCTCCGTCCGGACAGGACACTCCTACGAGCAGTACTTC. Using reference TRBV5-4 and TRBJ2-7 for the parts outside the CDR3, the full variable domain is ETGVTQSPTHLIKTRGQQVTLRCSSQSGHNTVSWYQQALGQGPQFIFQYYREEENGRGNFPPRFSGLQFPNYSSELNVNALELDDSALYLCASSSVRTGHSYEQYFGPGTRLTVT.

The count of this clone is one. The CDR3 bases are TGTGCAAGTCGCTTCGACATCTCCTACGAGCAGTACTTC. Protein sequence: CASRFDISYEQYF. This chain links TRBV12-2 with TRBJ2-7; TRBD1, the D gene given by the table, was not confirmed from the DNA. TRBV12-2 is a listed pseudogene. The CDR3 spans 13 residues.

On this clone itself: It may be a read error: a sequence one base away is much more abundant. Within the sample, other DNA sequences also encode this same CDR3. This sequence joins TRBV11-2 and TRBJ2-7; D gene ambiguous. Trimming pared 5 bases from V and 0 bases from J, leaving 2 bases between. The CDR3 spans 11 residues. Germline V CDR1 and CDR2: SGHAT, FQNNGV. DNA for the CDR3: TGTGCCAGCAGCCCCTCCTACGAGCAGTACTTC. It yields the protein CASSPSYEQYF. The full variable domain, in which reference TRBV11-2 and TRBJ2-7 provide the parts outside the CDR3, is EAGVAQSPRYKIIEKRQSVAFWCNPISGHATLYWYQQILGQGPKLLIQFQNNGVVDDSQLPKDRFSAERLKGVDSTLKIQPAKLEDSAVYLCASSPSYEQYFGPGTRLTVT.

Here the CDR3 reads CASSRGTGKGQPQHF. For the CDR3, the DNA is TGTGCCAGCAGCAGGGGGACGGGCAAGGGTCAGCCCCAGCATTTT. The chain uses TRBV9 and TRBJ1-5, with D maybe TRBD1 (6 bases). V gave up 4 bases and J gave up 6 bases, with 17 bases separating them. The CDR3 has 15 amino acids. Germline V lookup: CDR1 SGDLS, CDR2 YYNGEE.

Only one count was recorded for this clone. The gene calls are TRBV7-9 and TRBJ2-7; TRBD2 aligns across 8 bases. The germline CDR1 and CDR2 sequences are SEHNR and FQNEAQ (reference sequence). The CDR3 consists of 13 residues. With V trimmed by 11 bases and J by 4 bases, 10 bases remained unmatched. CDR3 region: CACSSGSNYEQYF. In DNA, the CDR3 is TGTGCCTGTTCCAGCGGGAGCAATTACGAGCAGTACTTC.

The chain has TRBV7-9 and TRBJ1-1, with D maybe TRBD1 (5 bases). Germline CDR1 reads SEHNR; CDR2 reads FQNEAQ (reference sequence). The V end lost 2 bases, the J end lost 0 bases, and 13 bases lay between the germline ends. The CDR3 consists of 16 residues. For the CDR3, the DNA is TGTGCCAGCAGCTTACTCCCAGGGTCCATGAACACTGAAGCTTTCTTT. As protein: CASSLLPGSMNTEAFF.

The V call is TRBV2, the J call TRBJ2-1, with TRBD2 identical over 10 bases. This CDR3 spans 18 amino acids. Germline-derived CDR1 and CDR2 are SNHLY and FYNNEI. V shed 5 bases and J 0 bases; nucleotides not matched to a gene: 10. CDR3 in DNA: TGTGCCAGCAGTCGCAGAGGACTAGCGGAGAGCTCCTACAATGAGCAGTTCTTC. Its protein product is CASSRRGLAESSYNEQFF.

The chain is built from TRBV13 and TRBJ2-7; D uncertain. CDR3 size: 15 residues. Trimming removed 3 bases from V and 2 bases from J, with 14 bases in between. CDR1 PRHDT and CDR2 FYEKMQ come from the germline V gene (reference sequence). The CDR3 DNA sequence: TGTGCCAGCAGCTTTTCCGGCAGAAAGACCTACGAGCAGTACTTC. Translated: CASSFSGRKTYEQYF. Variable domain in full (rest from reference TRBV13 and TRBJ2-7): AAGVIQSPRHLIKEKRETATLKCYPIPRHDTVYWYQQGPGQDPQFLISFYEKMQSDKGSIPDRFSAQQFSDYHSELNMSSLELGDSALYFCASSFSGRKTYEQYFGPGTRLTVT.